This T cell receptor beta chain comes out of a study of blood T cells in healthy people across ages. The use of a sample-barcoded 5' primer and a J-beta primer mix characterized a second PCR of roughly 6 to 12 cycles. TCRdb reanalysed the 5' RACE reads using MiXCR and keeps one entry per CDR3 protein. The table records roughly 1,500,000 distinct CDR3 sequences, 34% of them present only once. The CDR3 runs to 15 residues. Trimming stripped 3 bases from V and 2 bases from J, with 8 bases between. Germline CDR1 PRHDT, CDR2 FYEKMQ (reference sequence). The source is a woman younger than 45 in good health. This chain links TRBV13 with TRBJ2-6; D is uncertain. Sequencing was carried out using blood. Here the CDR3 reads CASSLWEAGANVLTF. CDR3 nucleotides: TGTGCCAGCAGCTTGTGGGAAGCTGGGGCCAACGTCCTGACTTTC.